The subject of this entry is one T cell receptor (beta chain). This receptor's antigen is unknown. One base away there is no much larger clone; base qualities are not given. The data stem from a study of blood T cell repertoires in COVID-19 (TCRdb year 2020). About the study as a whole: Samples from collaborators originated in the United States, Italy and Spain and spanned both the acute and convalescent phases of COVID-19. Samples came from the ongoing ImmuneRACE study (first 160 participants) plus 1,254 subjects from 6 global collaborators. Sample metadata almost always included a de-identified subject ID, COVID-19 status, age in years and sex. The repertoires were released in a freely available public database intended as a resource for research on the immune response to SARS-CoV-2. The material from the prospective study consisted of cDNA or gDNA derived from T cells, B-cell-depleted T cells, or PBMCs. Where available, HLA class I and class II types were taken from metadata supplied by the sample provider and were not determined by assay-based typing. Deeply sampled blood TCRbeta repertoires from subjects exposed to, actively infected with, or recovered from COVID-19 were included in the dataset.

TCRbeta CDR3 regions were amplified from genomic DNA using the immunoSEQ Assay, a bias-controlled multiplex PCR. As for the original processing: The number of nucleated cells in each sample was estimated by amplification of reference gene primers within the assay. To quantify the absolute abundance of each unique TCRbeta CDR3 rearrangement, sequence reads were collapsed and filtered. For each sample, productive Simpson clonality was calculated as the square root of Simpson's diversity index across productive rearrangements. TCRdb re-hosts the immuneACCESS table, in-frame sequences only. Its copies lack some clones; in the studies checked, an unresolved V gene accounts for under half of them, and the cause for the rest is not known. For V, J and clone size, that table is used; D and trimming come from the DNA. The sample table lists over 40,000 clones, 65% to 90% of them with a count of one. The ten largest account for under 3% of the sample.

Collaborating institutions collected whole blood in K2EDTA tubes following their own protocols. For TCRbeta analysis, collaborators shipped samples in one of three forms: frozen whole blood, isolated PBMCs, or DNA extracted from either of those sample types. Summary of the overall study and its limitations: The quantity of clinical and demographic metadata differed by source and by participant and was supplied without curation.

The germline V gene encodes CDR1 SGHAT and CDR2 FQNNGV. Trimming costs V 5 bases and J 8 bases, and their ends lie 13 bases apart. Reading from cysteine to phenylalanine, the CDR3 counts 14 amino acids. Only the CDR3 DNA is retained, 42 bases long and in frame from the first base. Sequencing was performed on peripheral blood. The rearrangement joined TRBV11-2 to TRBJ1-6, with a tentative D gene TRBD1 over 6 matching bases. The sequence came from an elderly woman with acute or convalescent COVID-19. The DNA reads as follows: TGTGCCAGCAGCGCAAACAGGGATTATTCACCCCTCCACTTT. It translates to CASSANRDYSPLHF.